The source of this TCR beta chain is a study of OX40 agonist ivuxolimab in advanced cancers. About the research overall: From roughly 20 to 90 years was the age range, with a mean of about 54 years, and roughly 83% were male. Antecedent anti-PD-1, anti-PD-L1 or anti-CTLA-4 therapy was permissible, with 40% having received some. Study-wide results and caveats: What antigens the expanded peripheral T cells recognized was never established. Among some nonresponders, normalized T-cell clonal expansion was also low.

This CDR3 contains 10 residues. V gave up 4 bases and J gave up 10 bases; unmatched junction bases: 1. Germline assignment: CDR1 SNHLY and CDR2 FYNNEI. Method: immunoSEQ multiplex PCR; TCRdb's copy keeps in-frame clones and lacks some. Seen here are more than 35,000 clones, approximately 86% observed once, and the top ten hold roughly 12%. Concerning this clone: Its antigen remains unknown.

The gene calls are TRBV2 and TRBJ2-7; 7 nucleotides match TRBD1. The receptor comes from an adult with an advanced solid tumor such as melanoma, head and neck, liver or kidney cancer. The sequencing here drew on CD4+ or CD8+ T cells sorted from blood, taken in a trial of the OX40 agonist ivuxolimab. The CDR3 protein is CASSGQGQYF. As DNA, the CDR3 is TGTGCCAGCAGTGGACAGGGACAGTACTTC.